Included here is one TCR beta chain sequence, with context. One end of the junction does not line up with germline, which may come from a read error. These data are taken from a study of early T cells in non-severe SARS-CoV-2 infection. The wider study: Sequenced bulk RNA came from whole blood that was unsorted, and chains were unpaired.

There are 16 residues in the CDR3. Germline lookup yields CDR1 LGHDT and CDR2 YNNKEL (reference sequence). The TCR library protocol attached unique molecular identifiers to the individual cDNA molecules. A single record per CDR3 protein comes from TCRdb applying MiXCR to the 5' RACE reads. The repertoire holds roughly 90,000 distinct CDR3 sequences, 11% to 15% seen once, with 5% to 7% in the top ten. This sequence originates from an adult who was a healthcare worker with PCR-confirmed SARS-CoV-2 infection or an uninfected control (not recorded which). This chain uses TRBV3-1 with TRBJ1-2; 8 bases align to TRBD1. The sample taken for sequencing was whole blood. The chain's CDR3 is CVSSQEGGGQVGGYTF. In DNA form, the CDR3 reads TGTGTCAGCAGCCAAGAAGGAGGGGGACAGGTTGGTGGCTACACCTTC.